This T cell receptor (beta chain) was recovered during a study of regulatory T cells in long-lasting Graves disease. About the study: Less than 3 months of antithyroid drugs had been taken by newly diagnosed Graves' patients.

The table lists this clonotype with a count of one. Its specificity is unknown. Time point meaning: newly diagnosed GD, antithyroid drugs for less than 3 months. Generation of the TCR library employed RNA extracted from PBMCs. Study outcomes and limitations: Persistent disease was associated with favored TRBV28 usage and with favored use of TRBJ1-2 and TRBJ2-5.

Libraries of TCR beta came from iRepertoire HTBI primers plus Arm-PCR of CDR3 regions. TCRdb itself ran the multiplex PCR reads through MiXCR, one entry per CDR3 protein. The table records about 450,000 distinct CDR3 sequences, approximately 14% of them present only once. The CDR3 length is 15 residues. V lost 6 bases, J lost 1 base, and 16 bases lay in between. Per the germline V gene, CDR1 is LNHDA and CDR2 is SQIVND (reference sequence). Separately, the same data were catalogued under a study of T cells in Graves' hyperthyroidism and ophthalmopathy.

This sample comprised peripheral blood mononuclear cells (PBMCs), obtained at new diagnosis, from a patient treated with antithyroid drugs. The source of this sequence is a woman between 50 and 59 years old with Graves disease. V is TRBV19 and J is TRBJ2-7, with D perhaps TRBD2 (6 bases). CDR3 in amino acids: CASSDAGTGSYEQYF. The CDR3 nucleotides read TGTGCCAGTAGCGACGCCGGGACTGGATCCTACGAGCAGTACTTC.